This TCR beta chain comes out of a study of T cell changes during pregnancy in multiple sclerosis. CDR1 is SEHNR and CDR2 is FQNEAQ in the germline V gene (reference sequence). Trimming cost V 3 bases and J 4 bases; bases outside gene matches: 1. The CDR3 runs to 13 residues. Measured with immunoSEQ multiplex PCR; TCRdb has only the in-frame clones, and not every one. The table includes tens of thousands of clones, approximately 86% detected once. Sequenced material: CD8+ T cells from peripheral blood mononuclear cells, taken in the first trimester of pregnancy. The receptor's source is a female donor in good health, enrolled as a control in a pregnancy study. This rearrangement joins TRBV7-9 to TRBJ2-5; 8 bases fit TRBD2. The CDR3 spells CASSFGGGETQYF. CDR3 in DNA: TGTGCCAGCAGCTTCGGGGGGGGAGAGACCCAGTACTTC.